These 20 T cell receptor beta chains originate from one sample sequenced in a study of identifying expanded T cells in peripheral blood. Sequenced by immunoSEQ multiplex PCR; TCRdb stores in-frame clones only, minus some. The data hold more than 95,000 clones, with approximately 80% observed a single time. What was sequenced was blood. These receptors were collected from a person between 18 and 69 years old in good health.

The chain employs TRBV18 and TRBJ2-7; 8 nucleotides line up with TRBD1. Germline assignment: CDR1 KGHSH and CDR2 LQKENI. Trimming at V came to 2 bases and at J to 2 bases, leaving 8 bases not matched to a gene. This CDR3 spans 16 amino acids. The CDR3 region has the DNA TGTGCCAGCTCACCATCTACAGGGGGTCGGGCCTACGAGCAGTACTTC. Translating it yields CASSPSTGGRAYEQYF.

CDR3 coding DNA: TGTGCCAGCTCACAGGGGGAGGACACTGAAGCTTTCTTT. As protein: CASSQGEDTEAFF. The genes are TRBV18 and TRBJ1-1, with TRBD1 as a possible D gene (6 bases). CDR1 and CDR2 (germline): KGHSH, LQKENI. The CDR3 sequence is 13 residues long. Trimming left V 4 bases short and J 3 bases short, with 9 bases between. The full variable domain, completed using reference TRBV18 and TRBJ1-1, is NAGVMQNPRHLVRRRGQEARLRCSPMKGHSHVYWYRQLPEEGLKFMVYLQKENIIDESGMPKERFSAEFPKEGPSILRIQQVVRGDSAAYFCASSQGEDTEAFFGQGTRLTVV.

This chain connects TRBV19 to TRBJ2-4; D is undetermined. Trimming took off 3 bases at V and 0 bases at J, with 9 bases between the two ends. The CDR3 covers 15 residues. Germline V lookup: CDR1 LNHDA, CDR2 SQIVND (reference sequence). DNA for the CDR3: TGTGCCAGTAGTATTACTGCGGTAGCCAAAAACATTCAGTACTTC. Its protein is CASSITAVAKNIQYF. The full variable domain, with the rest looked up from reference TRBV19 and TRBJ2-4, is DGGITQSPKYLFRKEGQNVTLSCEQNLNHDAMYWYRQDPGQGLRLIYYSQIVNDFQKGDIAEGYSVSREKKESFPLTVTSAQKNPTAFYLCASSITAVAKNIQYFGAGTRLSVL.

The V and J genes are TRBV7-8 and TRBJ2-5, with a tentative D call TRBD2 (6 bases). Germline CDR1 reads SGHVS; CDR2 reads FQNEAQ. V was trimmed by 6 bases and J by 5 bases, leaving 28 bases between them. CDR3 length equals 18 residues. The CDR3: CASSSVGSGLIVGETQYF. The DNA of the CDR3 is TGTGCCAGCAGTTCCGTCGGGAGCGGGCTTATCGTTGGCGAGACCCAGTACTTC.

This sequence joins TRBV5-1 and TRBJ1-4; tentative D call: TRBD1 (5 bases). The CDR3 totals 14 residues. CDR1 and CDR2 (germline): SGHRS, YFSETQ. Trimming cost V 5 bases and J 7 bases, with 15 bases left between them. The CDR3 nucleotides are TGCGCCAGCAGTCGGGCAGGGAACGGTGAAAAACTGTTTTTT. Amino acid sequence: CASSRAGNGEKLFF.

The CDR3 loop is CASSQVTTAYGYTF. The CDR3 DNA sequence: TGTGCCAGCAGCCAAGTAACGACAGCCTATGGCTACACCTTC. The chain uses TRBV14 and TRBJ1-2, with a weak D call TRBD1 (5 bases). The CDR3 totals 14 residues. The germline V gene encodes CDR1 SGHDN and CDR2 FVKESK. V dropped 1 base and J dropped 4 bases, with 10 bases sitting between them.

V is TRBV6-5 and J is TRBJ1-6; TRBD1 might be the D (6 bases). V gave up 8 bases and J gave up 7 bases, with 12 bases separating them. This CDR3 is 13 amino acids long. CDR1 MNHEY and CDR2 SVGAGI come from the germline V gene. CDR3 in amino acids: CASGRGMNSPLHF. For the CDR3, the DNA is TGTGCCAGCGGCAGGGGAATGAATTCACCCCTCCACTTT.

This rearrangement joins TRBV7-2 to TRBJ1-1; D uncertain. The germline V gene has CDR1 SGHTA and CDR2 FQGNSA. This CDR3 has 15 amino acids. The germline V and J ends were trimmed by 5 bases and 0 bases, with 13 bases remaining between them. The CDR3 bases are TGTGCCAGCAGCCCACGTACAGTCATGAACACTGAAGCTTTCTTT. Translated, it gives CASSPRTVMNTEAFF.

The chain combines TRBV11-2 with TRBJ1-1; D might be TRBD1 (5 bases). CDR1 is SGHAT and CDR2 is FQNNGV in the germline V gene. CDR3 size: 15 residues. Trimming took 3 bases from V and 5 from J, leaving 16 bases between them. The CDR3 spells CASSLSTQGRTEAFF. In DNA, the CDR3 is TGTGCCAGCAGCTTGTCGACCCAGGGACGGACTGAAGCTTTCTTT.

The gene calls are TRBV30 and TRBJ1-2, with D possibly being TRBD1 (5 bases). V lost 2 bases to trimming and J lost 7 bases, with 11 bases between them. Germline values: CDR1 GTSNPN, CDR2 SVGIG (reference sequence). The CDR3 spans 12 residues. The CDR3: CAWSPGVGGYTF. CDR3 DNA: TGTGCCTGGAGTCCGGGGGTGGGTGGCTACACCTTC. Using reference TRBV30 and TRBJ1-2 for the parts outside the CDR3, the full variable domain is SQTIHQWPATLVQPVGSPLSLECTVEGTSNPNLYWYRQAAGRGLQLLFYSVGIGQISSEVPQNLSASRPQDRQFILSSKKLLLSDSGFYLCAWSPGVGGYTFGSGTRLTVV.

The gene calls are TRBV7-9 and TRBJ1-1; TRBD1 agrees at 9 bases. This CDR3 is built from 14 residues. Germline loops: CDR1 SEHNR, CDR2 FQNEAQ (reference sequence). The ends lost 3 bases at V and 7 bases at J; junction bases unmatched: 6. The CDR3 DNA reads as TGTGCCAGCAGCTTCCTACAGGGGGCCGGTGAAGCTTTCTTT. Translating gives CASSFLQGAGEAFF. The full variable domain, rest sourced from reference TRBV7-9 and TRBJ1-1, is DTGVSQNPRHKITKRGQNVTFRCDPISEHNRLYWYRQTLGQGPEFLTYFQNEAQLEKSRLLSDRFSAERPKGSFSTLEIQRTEQGDSAMYLCASSFLQGAGEAFFGQGTRLTVV.

The rearrangement links TRBV5-1 to TRBJ1-1; 8 nucleotides agree with TRBD1. The CDR3 totals 19 residues. The germline gives CDR1 SGHRS, CDR2 YFSETQ. Trimming cost V 1 base and J 3 bases; bases outside gene matches: 17. The CDR3, as DNA: TGCGCCAGCAGCTTGACCCACAGGGGGGTAGGTTGGAGGGACACTGAAGCTTTCTTT. This translates into CASSLTHRGVGWRDTEAFF.

This clone turned up a few times. This chain links TRBV19 with TRBJ1-4; D gene unclear. The CDR3 consists of 13 residues. Trimming shortened V by 3 bases and J by 7 bases, and 9 bases separated the two germline ends. CDR1 is LNHDA and CDR2 is SQIVND in the germline V gene (reference sequence). The DNA for the CDR3 is TGTGCCAGTAGTATCTGGCCACCTGAAAAACTGTTTTTT. Its translation: CASSIWPPEKLFF.

This clone has a handful of counts. The V and J genes are TRBV12-5 and TRBJ1-5; TRBD1 might be the D (6 bases). Germline V gene lookup returns CDR1 LGHNT and CDR2 FRNRAP. This CDR3 is 15 amino acids long. V lost 5 bases and J 0 bases, leaving 11 bases between the germline ends. The CDR3: CASGRTDYSNQPQHF. In nucleotides, the CDR3 is TGTGCTAGTGGTCGGACAGATTATAGCAATCAGCCCCAGCATTTT.

This clone has only a few counts. CDR3 in amino acids: CASSQNSYTGELFF. The CDR3 nucleotides are TGTGCCAGCAGTCAAAACTCTTACACCGGGGAGCTGTTTTTT. The chain recombines TRBV7-2 with TRBJ2-2; unclear D gene. V was trimmed by 6 bases and J by 3 bases, leaving 11 bases between them. CDR3 length: 14 residues. The germline gives CDR1 SGHTA, CDR2 FQGNSA.

This chain connects TRBV5-6 to TRBJ1-5; D is undetermined. CDR3 size: 14 residues. Looked up from germline, CDR1 is SGHDT and CDR2 is YYEEEE. V lost 0 bases, J lost 0 bases, and 4 bases lay in between. As DNA, the CDR3 is TGTGCCAGCAGCTTGGGAAGTAGCAATCAGCCCCAGCATTTT. It codes for CASSLGSSNQPQHF.

This chain connects TRBV4-3 to TRBJ2-1, with TRBD2 matching over 10 bases. The CDR3 covers 16 residues. V dropped 1 base and J dropped 12; count of bases not matched to a gene: 12. Germline V gene lookup returns CDR1 LGHNA and CDR2 YSLEER. CDR3 amino acids: CASSQGVGSGGIWQFF. The CDR3 DNA reads as TGCGCCAGCAGCCAAGGGGTGGGTAGCGGGGGGATCTGGCAGTTCTTC.

V and J are TRBV29-1 and TRBJ2-2, with D perhaps TRBD1 (6 bases). The germline CDR1 and CDR2 sequences are SQVTM and ANQGSEA. The V gene lost 4 bases and the J gene lost 6 bases, with 18 bases spanning the gap. The CDR3 is made up of 15 amino acids. As DNA, the CDR3 is TGCAGCGTTGTTACTGAGGCAGGGGTAGCCGGGGAGCTGTTTTTT. Its protein product is CSVVTEAGVAGELFF.

V is TRBV5-4 and J is TRBJ2-7; a weak D match, TRBD1 (5 bases). The CDR3 runs to 14 residues. CDR1 is SGHNT, CDR2 YYREEE, per germline (reference sequence). Trimming shortened V by 2 bases and J by 3 bases, and 12 bases separated the two germline ends. The CDR3 region is CASSFQGRRYEQYF. Here the CDR3 DNA reads TGTGCCAGCAGCTTTCAGGGCCGACGCTACGAGCAGTACTTC.

This chain connects TRBV14 to TRBJ2-7; D tentatively fits TRBD1 or TRBD2 (5 bases each). CDR3 size: 15 residues. V shed 5 bases and J shed 2 bases, with 16 bases lying between them. CDR1 is SGHDN, CDR2 FVKESK, per germline. The CDR3 bases are TGTGCCAGCAGCTCAATTCAACGGGGACCCTACGAGCAGTACTTC. It encodes CASSSIQRGPYEQYF.